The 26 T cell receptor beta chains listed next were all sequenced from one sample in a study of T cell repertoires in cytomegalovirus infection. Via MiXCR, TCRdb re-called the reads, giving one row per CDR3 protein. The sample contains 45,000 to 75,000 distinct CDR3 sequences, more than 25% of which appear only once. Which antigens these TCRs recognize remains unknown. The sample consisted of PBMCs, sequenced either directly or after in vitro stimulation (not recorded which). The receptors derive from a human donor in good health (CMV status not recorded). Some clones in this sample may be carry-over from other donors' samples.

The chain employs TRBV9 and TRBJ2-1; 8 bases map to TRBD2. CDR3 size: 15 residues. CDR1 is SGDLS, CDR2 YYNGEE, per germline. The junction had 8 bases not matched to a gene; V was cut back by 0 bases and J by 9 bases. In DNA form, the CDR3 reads TGTGCCAGCAGCGTAGAAGGGCGGGAGGATTCTGAGCAGTTCTTC. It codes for CASSVEGREDSEQFF.

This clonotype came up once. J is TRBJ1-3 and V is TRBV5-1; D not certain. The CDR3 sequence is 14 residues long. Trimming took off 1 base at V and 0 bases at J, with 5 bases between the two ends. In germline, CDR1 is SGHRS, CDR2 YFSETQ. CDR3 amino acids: CASSLSSSGNTIYF. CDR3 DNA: TGCGCCAGCAGCTTGAGCTCCTCTGGAAACACCATATATTTT.

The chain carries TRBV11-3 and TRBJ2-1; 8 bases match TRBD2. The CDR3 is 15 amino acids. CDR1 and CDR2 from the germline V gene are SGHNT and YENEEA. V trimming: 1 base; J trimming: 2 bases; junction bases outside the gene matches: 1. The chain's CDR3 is CASSLGGLAYNEQFF. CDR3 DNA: TGTGCCAGCAGCTTAGGGGGACTAGCCTACAATGAGCAGTTCTTC.

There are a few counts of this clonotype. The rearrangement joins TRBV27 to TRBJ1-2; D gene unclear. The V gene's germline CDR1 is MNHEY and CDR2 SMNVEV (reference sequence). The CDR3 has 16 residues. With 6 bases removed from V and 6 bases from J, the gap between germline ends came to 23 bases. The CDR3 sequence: CASSVAPSERLDGYTF. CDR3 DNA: TGTGCCAGCAGCGTTGCCCCTTCCGAGCGACTTGATGGCTACACCTTC.

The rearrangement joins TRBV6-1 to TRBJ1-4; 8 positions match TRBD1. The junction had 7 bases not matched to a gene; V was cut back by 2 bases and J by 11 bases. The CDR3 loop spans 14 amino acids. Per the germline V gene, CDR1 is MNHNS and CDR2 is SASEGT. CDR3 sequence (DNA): TGTGCCAGCAGTGAAACAGGGGGTAGCTTGAAACTGTTTTTT. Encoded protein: CASSETGGSLKLFF.

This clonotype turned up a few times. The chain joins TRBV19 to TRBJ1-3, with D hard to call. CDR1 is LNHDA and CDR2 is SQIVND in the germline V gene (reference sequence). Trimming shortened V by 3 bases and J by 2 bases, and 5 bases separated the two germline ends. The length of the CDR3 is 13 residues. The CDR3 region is CASSILPGNTIYF. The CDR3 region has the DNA TGTGCCAGTAGTATCCTGCCTGGAAACACCATATATTTT.

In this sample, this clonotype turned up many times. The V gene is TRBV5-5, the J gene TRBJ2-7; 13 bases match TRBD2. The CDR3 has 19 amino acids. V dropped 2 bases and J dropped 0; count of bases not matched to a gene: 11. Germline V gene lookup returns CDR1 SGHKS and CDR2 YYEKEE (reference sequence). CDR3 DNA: TGTGCCAGCAGCTTCTCGGGACTAGCGGGATTCGCTCGCTCCTACGAGCAGTACTTC. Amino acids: CASSFSGLAGFARSYEQYF.

The CDR3, as DNA: TGTGCCAGCAGTTACTCGGGAGGGGATTTCACTGAAGCTTTCTTT. Encoded protein: CASSYSGGDFTEAFF. V is TRBV6-6 and J is TRBJ1-1; D perhaps matches TRBD1 (5 bases). V was shortened by 0 bases and J by 4 bases, with 12 bases between the two germline ends. CDR1 is MNHNY and CDR2 is SVGAGI in the germline V gene (reference sequence). The CDR3 is 15 amino acids.

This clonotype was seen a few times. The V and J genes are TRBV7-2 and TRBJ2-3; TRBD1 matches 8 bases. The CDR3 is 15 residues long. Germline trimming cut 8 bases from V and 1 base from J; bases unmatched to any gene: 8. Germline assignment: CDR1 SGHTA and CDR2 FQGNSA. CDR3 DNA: TGTGCCAGCGGTTTAGGGGGACAGGGCACAGATACGCAGTATTTT. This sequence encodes CASGLGGQGTDTQYF.

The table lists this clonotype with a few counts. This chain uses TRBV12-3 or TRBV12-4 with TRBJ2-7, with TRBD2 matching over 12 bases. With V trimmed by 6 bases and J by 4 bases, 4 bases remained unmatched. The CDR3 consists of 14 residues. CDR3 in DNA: TGTGCCAGCAGCTTGACTAGCGGGGGATACGAGCAGTACTTC. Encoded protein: CASSLTSGGYEQYF.

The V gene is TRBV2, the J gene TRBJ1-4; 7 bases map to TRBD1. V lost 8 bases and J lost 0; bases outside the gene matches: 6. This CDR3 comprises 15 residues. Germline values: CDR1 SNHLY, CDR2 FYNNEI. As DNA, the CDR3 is TGTGCCAGCGGGACAGCGAAAGCAACTAATGAAAAACTGTTTTTT. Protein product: CASGTAKATNEKLFF.

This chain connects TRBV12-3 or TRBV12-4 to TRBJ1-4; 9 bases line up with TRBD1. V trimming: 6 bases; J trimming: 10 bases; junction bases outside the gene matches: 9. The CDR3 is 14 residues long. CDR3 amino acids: CASSSGQGGRKLFF. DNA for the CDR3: TGTGCCAGCAGCTCGGGACAGGGCGGGCGAAAACTGTTTTTT.

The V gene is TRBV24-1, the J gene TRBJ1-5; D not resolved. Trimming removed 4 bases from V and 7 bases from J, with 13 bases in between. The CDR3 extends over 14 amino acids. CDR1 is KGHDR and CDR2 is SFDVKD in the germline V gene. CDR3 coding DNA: TGTGCCACCAGTGACCCCTCGACCGGGCAGCCCCAGCATTTT. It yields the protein CATSDPSTGQPQHF.

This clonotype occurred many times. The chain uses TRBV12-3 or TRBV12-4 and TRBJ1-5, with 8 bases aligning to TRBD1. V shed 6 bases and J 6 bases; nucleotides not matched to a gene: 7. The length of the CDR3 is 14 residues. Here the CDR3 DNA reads TGTGCCAGCAGGCGAGACAGGGGATCTCAGCCCCAGCATTTT. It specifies CASRRDRGSQPQHF.

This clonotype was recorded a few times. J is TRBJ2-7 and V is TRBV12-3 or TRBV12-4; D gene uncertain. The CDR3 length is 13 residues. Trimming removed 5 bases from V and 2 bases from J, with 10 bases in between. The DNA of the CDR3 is TGTGCCAGCAGTCGAGGAAGGGCCTACGAGCAGTACTTC. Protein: CASSRGRAYEQYF.

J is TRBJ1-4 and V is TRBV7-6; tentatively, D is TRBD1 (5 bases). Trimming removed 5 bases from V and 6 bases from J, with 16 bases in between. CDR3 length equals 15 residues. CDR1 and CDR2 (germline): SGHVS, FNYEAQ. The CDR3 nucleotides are TGTGCCAGCAGCACAAACAGGAATTCGGATGAAAAACTGTTTTTT. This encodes CASSTNRNSDEKLFF. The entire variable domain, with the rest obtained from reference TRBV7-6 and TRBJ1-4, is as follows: GAGVSQSPRYKVTKRGQDVALRCDPISGHVSLYWYRQALGQGPEFLTYFNYEAQQDKSGLPNDRFSAERPEGSISTLTIQRTEQRDSAMYRCASSTNRNSDEKLFFGSGTQLSVL.

The CDR3 DNA reads as TGCAGTGCCGGACATCCAACTAATGAAAAACTGTTTTTT. Amino acids: CSAGHPTNEKLFF. The V gene is TRBV20-1, the J gene TRBJ1-4; a possible D gene is TRBD1 (5 bases). V was clipped by 6 bases and J by 0 bases, with 8 bases between them. Germline V gene lookup returns CDR1 DFQATT and CDR2 SNEGSKA (reference sequence). This CDR3 region has 13 residues.

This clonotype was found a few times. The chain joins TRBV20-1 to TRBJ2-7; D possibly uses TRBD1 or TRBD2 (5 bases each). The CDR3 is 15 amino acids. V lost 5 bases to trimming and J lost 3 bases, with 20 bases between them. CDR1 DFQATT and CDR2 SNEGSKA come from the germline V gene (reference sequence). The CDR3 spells CSASLAGALIYEQYF. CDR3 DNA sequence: TGCAGTGCTTCCCTCGCCGGGGCTTTGATCTACGAGCAGTACTTC.

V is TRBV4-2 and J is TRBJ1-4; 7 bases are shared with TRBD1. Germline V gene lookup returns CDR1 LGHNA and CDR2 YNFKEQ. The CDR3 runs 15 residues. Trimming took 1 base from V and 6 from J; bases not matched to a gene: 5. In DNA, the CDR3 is TGTGCCAGCAGCCAAGCTCAGGGGGTGGATGAAAAACTGTTTTTT. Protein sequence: CASSQAQGVDEKLFF.

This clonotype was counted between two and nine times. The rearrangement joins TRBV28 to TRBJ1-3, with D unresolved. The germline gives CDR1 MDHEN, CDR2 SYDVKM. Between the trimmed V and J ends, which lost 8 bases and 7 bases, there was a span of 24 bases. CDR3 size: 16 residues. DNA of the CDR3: TGTGCCAGCGCCCGGGGAAATAAGGGTATATGGAACACCATATATTTT. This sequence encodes CASARGNKGIWNTIYF.

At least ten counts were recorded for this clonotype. CDR3 protein: CASSLDSGGGQRGRQYF. DNA for the CDR3: TGTGCCAGCAGCTTAGATAGCGGGGGGGGACAGAGGGGTCGGCAGTACTTC. The chain couples TRBV7-2 to TRBJ2-7; TRBD2 matches at 11 bases. Germline V gene data show CDR1 as SGHTA and CDR2 as FQGNSA. CDR3 length: 17 residues. After removal of 1 base from V and 9 bases from J, the junction contained 14 bases not matched to a gene.

The CDR3 is CASSESGHNPYGYTF. CDR3 DNA sequence: TGTGCCAGCAGTGAATCGGGACACAACCCCTATGGCTACACCTTC. The chain combines TRBV6-1 with TRBJ1-2; D is perhaps TRBD1 (6 bases). The germline gives CDR1 MNHNS, CDR2 SASEGT. The CDR3 is 15 amino acids. Trimming removed 2 bases from V and 4 bases from J, with 14 bases in between.

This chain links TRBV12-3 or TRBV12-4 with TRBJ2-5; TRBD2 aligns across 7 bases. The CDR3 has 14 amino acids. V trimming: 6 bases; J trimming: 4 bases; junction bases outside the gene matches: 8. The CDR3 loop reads CASSPTSAGETQYF. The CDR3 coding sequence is TGTGCCAGCAGCCCTACTAGCGCTGGAGAGACCCAGTACTTC.

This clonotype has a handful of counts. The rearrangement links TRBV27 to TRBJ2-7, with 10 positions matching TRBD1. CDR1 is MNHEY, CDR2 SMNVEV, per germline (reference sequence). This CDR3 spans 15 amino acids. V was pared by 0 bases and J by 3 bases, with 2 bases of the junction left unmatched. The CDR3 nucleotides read TGTGCCAGCAGTTTATCCGGGACAGGGGTCTACGAGCAGTACTTC. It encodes CASSLSGTGVYEQYF.

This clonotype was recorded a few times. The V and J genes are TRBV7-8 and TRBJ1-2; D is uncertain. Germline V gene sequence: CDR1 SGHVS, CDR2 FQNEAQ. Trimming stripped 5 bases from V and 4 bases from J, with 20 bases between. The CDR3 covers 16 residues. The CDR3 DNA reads TGTGCCAGCAGCCCCCAAAGGGTTGGAATTTCCTATGGCTACACCTTC. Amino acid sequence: CASSPQRVGISYGYTF.

The CDR3 DNA is TGTGCCAGCAGTCTCGTAATAGAGGGACAGGGAGGGATGCACCGACTATTTAACTATGGCTACACCTTC. This codes for CASSLVIEGQGGMHRLFNYGYTF. V usage is TRBV12-3 or TRBV12-4 and J usage is TRBJ1-2; 9 bases fit TRBD1. The CDR3 loop spans 23 amino acids. V dropped 5 bases and J dropped 1; count of bases not matched to a gene: 29.